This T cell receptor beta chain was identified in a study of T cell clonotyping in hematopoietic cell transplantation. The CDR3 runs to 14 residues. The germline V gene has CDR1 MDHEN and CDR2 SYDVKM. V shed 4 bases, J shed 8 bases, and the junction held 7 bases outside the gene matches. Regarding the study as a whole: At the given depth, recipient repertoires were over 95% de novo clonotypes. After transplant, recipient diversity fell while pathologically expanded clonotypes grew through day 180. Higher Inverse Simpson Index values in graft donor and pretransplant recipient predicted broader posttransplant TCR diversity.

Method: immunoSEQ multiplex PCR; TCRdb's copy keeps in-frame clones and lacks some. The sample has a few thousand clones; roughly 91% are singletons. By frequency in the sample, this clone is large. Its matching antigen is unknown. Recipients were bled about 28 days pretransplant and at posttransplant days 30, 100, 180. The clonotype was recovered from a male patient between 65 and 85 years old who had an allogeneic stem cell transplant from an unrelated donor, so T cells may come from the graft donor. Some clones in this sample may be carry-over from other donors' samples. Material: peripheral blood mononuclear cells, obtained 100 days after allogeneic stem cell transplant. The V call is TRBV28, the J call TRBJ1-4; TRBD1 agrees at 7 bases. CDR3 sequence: CASSWDRQTEKLFF. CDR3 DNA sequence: TGTGCCAGCAGTTGGGACAGACAAACGGAAAAACTGTTTTTT.